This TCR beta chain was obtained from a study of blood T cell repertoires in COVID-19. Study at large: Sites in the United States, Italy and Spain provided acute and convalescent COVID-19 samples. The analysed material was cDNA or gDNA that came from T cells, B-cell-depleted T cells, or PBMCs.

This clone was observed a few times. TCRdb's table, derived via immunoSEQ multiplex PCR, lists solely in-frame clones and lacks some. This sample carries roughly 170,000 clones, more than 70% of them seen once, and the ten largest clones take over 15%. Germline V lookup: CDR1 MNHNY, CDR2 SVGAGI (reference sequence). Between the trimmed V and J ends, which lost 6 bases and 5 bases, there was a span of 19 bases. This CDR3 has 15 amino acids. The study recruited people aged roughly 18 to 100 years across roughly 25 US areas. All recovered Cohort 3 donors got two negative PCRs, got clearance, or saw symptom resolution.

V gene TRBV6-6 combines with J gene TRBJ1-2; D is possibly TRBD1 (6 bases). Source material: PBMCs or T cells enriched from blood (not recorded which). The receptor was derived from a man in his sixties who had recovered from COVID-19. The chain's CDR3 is CASRDSSAADYGYTF. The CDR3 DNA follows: TGTGCCAGCAGGGACAGCTCGGCTGCCGATTATGGCTACACCTTC.